This TCR beta chain is drawn from a study of T-cell memory formation after mild COVID-19. Findings of the study overall: Clones that got smaller from day 15 to 85 had even CD4/CD8, while clones growing later tipped toward CD4+. Cross-reactive memory appears to have joined, as suggested by some responding clones showing up in pre-infection memory. CM and EM subsets held most contracting CD4+ clones; EMRA held CD8+ ones.

TCR alpha and TCR beta cDNA libraries carrying sample barcodes and UMIs were produced by 5'RACE using constant-segment primers. MiXCR, applied by TCRdb to the 5' RACE reads, yields one record per CDR3 protein. The sample lists about 360,000 distinct CDR3 sequences; approximately 15% were seen once. This clonotype was observed at least ten times. The target antigen is unknown. Germline values: CDR1 SEHNR, CDR2 FQNEAQ (reference sequence). The V gene end was trimmed by 5 bases and the J gene end by 4 bases; junction bases not matched to a gene: 3. This CDR3 contains 14 residues. The sequencing input was PBMCs or a T cell subset sorted from them (not recorded which). The TCR originated in a young man who had mild COVID-19 (a few samples of this study predate the infection). Cell type and time point are not known. This sequence joins TRBV7-9 and TRBJ1-5; 9 nucleotides line up with TRBD1. CDR3 DNA: TGTGCCAGCAGCCCGGGACAGGGTAATCAGCCCCAGCATTTT. It is translated as CASSPGQGNQPQHF. Full variable domain (rest looked up from reference TRBV7-9 and TRBJ1-5): DTGVSQNPRHKITKRGQNVTFRCDPISEHNRLYWYRQTLGQGPEFLTYFQNEAQLEKSRLLSDRFSAERPKGSFSTLEIQRTEQGDSAMYLCASSPGQGNQPQHFGDGTRLSIL.